The 9 T cell receptor beta chains in this list originate from one sample, sequenced in a study of blood T cell repertoires in COVID-19. TCRdb keeps only in-frame clones here, not all; method: immunoSEQ multiplex PCR. The sample includes approximately 140,000 clones, approximately 88% of them seen just once. Sequenced sample: peripheral blood. The receptors here all came from a human donor in a cohort sampled during active COVID-19.

This rearrangement joins TRBV29-1 to TRBJ2-7, with D maybe TRBD1 (6 bases). The CDR3 extends over 14 amino acids. Germline V gene data show CDR1 as SQVTM and CDR2 as ANQGSEA. V was cut by 6 bases and J by 3 bases, with 18 bases left in between. The CDR3: CSVNGGDRDYEQYF. CDR3 nucleotide sequence: TGCAGCGTGAATGGGGGCGACAGAGACTACGAGCAGTACTTC.

The gene calls are TRBV3-1 (or the pseudogene TRBV3-2) and TRBJ1-5; D unresolved. The V gene's germline CDR1 is LGHDT and CDR2 YNNKEL (reference sequence). The germline V and J ends were trimmed by 1 base and 2 bases, with 12 bases remaining between them. CDR3 length: 16 residues. The CDR3 sequence is CASSQAGNSGNQPQHF. The CDR3 DNA reads TGTGCCAGCAGCCAAGCGGGGAATAGTGGCAATCAGCCCCAGCATTTT.

This chain joins TRBV18 and TRBJ2-2; possible D gene TRBD2, 5 bases. The germline V gene encodes CDR1 KGHSH and CDR2 LQKENI. V dropped 1 base and J dropped 1 base, with 10 bases sitting between them. This CDR3 contains 16 residues. The CDR3 region is CASSPLNGMNTGELFF. As DNA, the CDR3 is TGTGCCAGCTCACCACTAAACGGGATGAACACCGGGGAGCTGTTTTTT.

The genes are TRBV4-1 and TRBJ1-4; D might be TRBD1 (6 bases). V lost 4 bases to trimming and J lost 7 bases, with 10 bases between them. Germline V lookup: CDR1 MGHRA, CDR2 YSYEKL. The CDR3 covers 13 residues. For the CDR3, the DNA is TGCGCCAGCAGCCTCGGGACATTTGAAAAACTGTTTTTT. Encoded protein: CASSLGTFEKLFF.

The genes are TRBV5-1 and TRBJ1-2; D is perhaps TRBD1 (5 bases). The CDR3 consists of 13 residues. V dropped 5 bases and J dropped 1 base, with 9 bases sitting between them. CDR1 is SGHRS and CDR2 is YFSETQ in the germline V gene. CDR3 coding DNA: TGCGCCAGCAGACCGACAGTTAACTATGGCTACACCTTC. As protein: CASRPTVNYGYTF. Complete variable domain (other parts from reference TRBV5-1 and TRBJ1-2): KAGVTQTPRYLIKTRGQQVTLSCSPISGHRSVSWYQQTPGQGLQFLFEYFSETQRNKGNFPGRFSGRQFSNSRSEMNVSTLELGDSALYLCASRPTVNYGYTFGSGTRLTVV.

This clone turned up a few times. The chain combines TRBV10-3 with TRBJ1-1, with a possible D match to TRBD1 (6 bases). Trimming left V 7 bases short and J 7 bases short, with 19 bases between. Germline V gives CDR1 ENHRY, CDR2 SYGVKD. CDR3 length equals 14 residues. CDR3 loop: CAIKGNREGLEAFF. As DNA, the CDR3 is TGTGCCATCAAGGGAAACAGGGAAGGGCTTGAAGCTTTCTTT.

J is TRBJ1-1 and V is TRBV19; D unclear. This CDR3 comprises 14 residues. The V end lost 4 bases, the J end lost 4 bases, and 13 bases lay between the germline ends. Per germline, CDR1 LNHDA and CDR2 SQIVND (reference sequence). The CDR3 sequence is CASSNSLGSTEAFF. CDR3 sequence (DNA): TGTGCCAGTAGTAACTCTCTGGGGAGCACTGAAGCTTTCTTT.

The chain carries TRBV7-6 and TRBJ1-1; D possibly corresponds to TRBD1 (6 bases). In germline, CDR1 is SGHVS, CDR2 FNYEAQ. The CDR3 length is 16 residues. Trimming removed 0 bases from V and 0 bases from J, with 11 bases in between. This CDR3 is CASSLASQGMNTEAFF. In DNA, the CDR3 is TGTGCCAGCAGCTTAGCTTCACAGGGAATGAACACTGAAGCTTTCTTT.

DNA for the CDR3: TGTGCCAGCAGCCTAGTGACTAGCGGGGGTCTCTCCTACAATGAGCAGTTCTTC. It encodes CASSLVTSGGLSYNEQFF. This chain uses TRBV4-2 with TRBJ2-1; 12 bases agree with TRBD2. The CDR3 length is 18 residues. Per germline, CDR1 LGHNA and CDR2 YNFKEQ. V was pared by 4 bases and J by 0 bases, with 7 bases of the junction left unmatched.